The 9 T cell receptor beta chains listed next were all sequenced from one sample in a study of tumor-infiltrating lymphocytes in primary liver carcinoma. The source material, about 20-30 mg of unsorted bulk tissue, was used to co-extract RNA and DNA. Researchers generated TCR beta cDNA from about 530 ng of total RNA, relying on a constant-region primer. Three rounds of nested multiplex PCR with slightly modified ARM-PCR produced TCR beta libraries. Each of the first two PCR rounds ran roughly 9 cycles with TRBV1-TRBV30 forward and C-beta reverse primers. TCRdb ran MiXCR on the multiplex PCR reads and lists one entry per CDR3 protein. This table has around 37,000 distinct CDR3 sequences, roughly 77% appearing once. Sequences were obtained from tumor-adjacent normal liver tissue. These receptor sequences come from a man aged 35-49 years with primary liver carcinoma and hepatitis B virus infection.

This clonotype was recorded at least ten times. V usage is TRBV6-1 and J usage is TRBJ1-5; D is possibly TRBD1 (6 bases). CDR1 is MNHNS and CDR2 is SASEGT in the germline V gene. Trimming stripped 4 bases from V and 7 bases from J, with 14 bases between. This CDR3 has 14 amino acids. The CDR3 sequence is CASSAGTSLQPQHF. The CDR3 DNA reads TGTGCCAGCAGTGCTGGGACATCTCTCCAGCCCCAGCATTTT.

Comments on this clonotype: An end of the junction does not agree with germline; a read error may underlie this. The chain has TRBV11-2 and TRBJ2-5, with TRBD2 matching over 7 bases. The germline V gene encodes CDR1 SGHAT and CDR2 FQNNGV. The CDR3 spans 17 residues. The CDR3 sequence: CASNLRLAGDSSKTQYF. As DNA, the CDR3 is TGTGCCAGCAACTTAAGACTAGCTGGTGACTCGAGCAAGACCCAGTACTTC.

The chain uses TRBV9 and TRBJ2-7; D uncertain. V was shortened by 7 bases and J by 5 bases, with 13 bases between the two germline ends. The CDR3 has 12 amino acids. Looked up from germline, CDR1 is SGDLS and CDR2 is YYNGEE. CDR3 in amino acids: CASGSGYDEQYF. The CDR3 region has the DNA TGTGCCAGCGGGTCCGGGTACGACGAGCAGTACTTC.

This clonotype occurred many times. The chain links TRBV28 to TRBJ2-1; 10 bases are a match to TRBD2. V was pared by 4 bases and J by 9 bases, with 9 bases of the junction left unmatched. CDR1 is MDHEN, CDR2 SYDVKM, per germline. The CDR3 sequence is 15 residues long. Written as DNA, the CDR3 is TGTGCCAGCAGTTCCCCTAGCGGGGGAATCGGTGAGCAGTTCTTC. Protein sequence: CASSSPSGGIGEQFF.

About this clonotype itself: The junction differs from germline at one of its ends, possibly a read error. CDR3 nucleotides: TGCGCCAGCAGCTTGGGGATCGTGGGGAAGGAGACACAGTACTTC. Residues: CASSLGIVGKETQYF. The chain joins TRBV5-1 to TRBJ2-5; D uncertain. The CDR3 spans 15 residues. Germline CDR1 reads SGHRS; CDR2 reads YFSETQ.

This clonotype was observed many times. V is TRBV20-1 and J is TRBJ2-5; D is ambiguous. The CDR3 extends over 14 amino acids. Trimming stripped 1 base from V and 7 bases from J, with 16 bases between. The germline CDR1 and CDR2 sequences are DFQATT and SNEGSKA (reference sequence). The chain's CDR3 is CSARVGGLSATQYF. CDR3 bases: TGCAGTGCTAGAGTTGGCGGCCTGTCGGCGACCCAGTACTTC.

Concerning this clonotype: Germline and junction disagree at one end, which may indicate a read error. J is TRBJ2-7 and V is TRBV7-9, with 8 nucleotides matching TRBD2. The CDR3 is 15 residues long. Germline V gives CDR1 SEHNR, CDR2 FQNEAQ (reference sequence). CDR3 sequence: CASSPGGRESDEQHF. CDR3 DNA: TGTGCCAGCAGCCCGGGAGGGAGGGAGTCGGACGAGCAGCACTTC.

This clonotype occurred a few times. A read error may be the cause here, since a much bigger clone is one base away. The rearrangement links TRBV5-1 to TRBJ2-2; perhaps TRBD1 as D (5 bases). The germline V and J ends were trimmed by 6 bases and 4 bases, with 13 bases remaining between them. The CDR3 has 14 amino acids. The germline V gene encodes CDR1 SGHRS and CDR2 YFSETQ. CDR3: CASNSGQVTGELFF. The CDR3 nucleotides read TGCGCCAGCAACTCAGGACAAGTCACCGGGGAGCTGTTTTTT.

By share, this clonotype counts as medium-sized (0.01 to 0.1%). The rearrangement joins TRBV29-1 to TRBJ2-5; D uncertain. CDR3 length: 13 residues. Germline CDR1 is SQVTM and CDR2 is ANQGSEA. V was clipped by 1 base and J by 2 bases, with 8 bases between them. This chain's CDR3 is CSVEASVQETQYF. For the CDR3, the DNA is TGCAGCGTTGAAGCCTCGGTACAAGAGACCCAGTACTTC.